This is a list of T cell receptor beta chains from one sample in a study of memory CD4+ T cells and cytomegalovirus serostatus. Some clones are missing from TCRdb's copy, which holds only in-frame ones; the method was immunoSEQ multiplex PCR. Of more than 45,000 clones listed, roughly 72% were seen once; the top ten hold more than 1%. Sequencing input: memory CD4+ T cells from blood. These receptors were taken from an adult in good health and CMV-seropositive. CDR3s leave out the opening cysteine and the closing phenylalanine or tryptophan.

v_call	cdr3_length	j_call	cdr3_aa
TRBV11-3	10	TRBJ2-3	ASSPGPDTQY
TRBV7-3	18	TRBJ1-5	ASSLVGFGETKHSNQPQH
TRBV6-1	16	TRBJ2-1	ASSEGLSTGGWVNEQF
TRBV5-4	9	TRBJ2-7	ASSTREEQY
TRBV19	13	TRBJ1-3	ASRDDSASGNTIY
TRBV5-8	11	TRBJ2-7	ASSPDRGYEQY
TRBV10-3	15	TRBJ1-2	AISETIWAEQNYGYT
TRBV7-9	11	TRBJ2-7	ASSLGDSYEQY
TRBV6-1	13	TRBJ1-2	ASSPLLDSTTGYT
TRBV21-1	12	TRBJ1-1	ASSKGTGDTEAF
TRBV6-5	10	TRBJ1-4	ASSYGAEKLF
TRBV7-9	11	TRBJ1-5	ASSLDLAQPQH
TRBV29-1	10	TRBJ2-5	SVGGDRETQY
TRBV15	17	TRBJ1-5	ATSRDRLWTAYSNQPQH
TRBV7-6	12	TRBJ2-5	ASSLGTGGETQY